This TCR beta chain came from a study of cytomegalovirus exposure and HLA in healthy donors. As concerns this clone: The target antigen is unknown. At one end the junction does not follow the germline gene, possibly because of a read error.

The study ran its PCR with 60 Vbeta and 13 Jbeta primers. Repertoires were generated with immunoSEQ multiplex PCR, while TCRdb's copy carries only in-frame clones and drops some. The table includes fewer than 200,000 clones, approximately 75% detected once. Findings and limits, study-wide: Donors belonging to an Asian-associated ancestry cluster reportedly showed fewer N-insertions in productive TCRs than the roughly 700-donor mean, according to what a later analysis found. In an earlier analysis, about 87% or about 30%: the productive usage of most TCR beta V segments. The study carried out a later analysis of TCR beta sequences. It associated about 15,000 of them with specific HLA alleles at a false discovery rate of 0.05. Likely technical artifact: a cluster of highly shared sequence variants.

The CDR3 is 18 amino acids. CDR1 is SSHAT, CDR2 FNYEAQ, per germline (reference sequence). The sequenced sample consisted of PBMCs. This clonotype originated in a girl between 10 and 17 years old in good health and CMV-seronegative. The chain couples TRBV7-7 to TRBJ2-1, with TRBD2 matching over 9 bases. DNA of the CDR3: TGTGCTAGCAGCTTAGATAGCGGGGGCTTCAGCCCCTACAATGAGCAGTTCTTC. This sequence encodes CASSLDSGGFSPYNEQFF.